These T cell receptor beta chains were read from a single sample in a study of monozygotic twins with inflammatory bowel disease. Each CDR3 protein gets one entry in TCRdb, which reprocessed the 5' RACE reads and gives no DNA. The listing contains approximately 400,000 distinct CDR3 sequences. Sequences were obtained from blood. The receptors stem from a human donor with ulcerative colitis or Crohn's disease, or a healthy co-twin of an affected twin (not recorded which). The CDR3 runs from the conserved cysteine through the conserved F or W. The order of the fields is J gene, V gene, CDR3 protein.

TRBJ2-7 TRBV24-1 CATSDFNGTGAYEQYF
TRBJ2-1 TRBV6-4 CASQTHKYNEQFF
TRBJ2-7 TRBV10-3 CAISDGGRVYEQYF
TRBJ2-1 TRBV20-1 CSASEDNEQFF
TRBJ1-2 TRBV29-1 CSVEDGVYGYTF
TRBJ2-5 TRBV29-1 CSVYEGLRETQYF
TRBJ1-1 TRBV5-1 CASSLALGRVNTEAFF
TRBJ2-3 TRBV6-6 CASRRELGTDTQYF
TRBJ1-3 TRBV20-1 CSAGTGTSGNTIYF
TRBJ1-5 TRBV2 CASSLTENYSNQPQHF
TRBJ1-3 TRBV5-1 CASSLGWGPASGNTIYF
TRBJ2-5 TRBV28 CASSLSLKGMRETQYF
TRBJ1-2 TRBV7-2 CASSQQDYGYTF
TRBJ1-1 TRBV14 CASSFRRLNTEAFF
TRBJ2-5 TRBV7-2 CASSPTGNQETQYF
TRBJ1-1 TRBV19 CASSPRTGGVKTEAFF